This T cell receptor beta chain stems from a study of neoadjuvant anti-PD-1 for oral cavity cancer. Measured with immunoSEQ multiplex PCR; TCRdb has only the in-frame clones, and not every one. The sample gives fewer than 20,000 clones, approximately 64% of which show up once; approximately 2.8% is in the top ten. Germline V gene lookup returns CDR1 SEHNR and CDR2 FQNEAQ (reference sequence). Trimming removed 2 bases at V and 4 bases at J, with 15 bases between. There are 15 residues in the CDR3. This clone appeared a few times. The V gene is TRBV7-9, the J gene TRBJ2-7, with D perhaps TRBD2 (5 bases). The sequenced sample was PBMCs, obtained before nivolumab (anti-PD-1) treatment. The clonotype originates from a person aged 35 to 85 with oral cavity squamous cell carcinoma. CDR3 sequence (DNA): TGTGCCAGCAGCTTATCGGCAGTCTCGGGGTACGAGCAGTACTTC. This encodes CASSLSAVSGYEQYF. Drawing the rest from reference TRBV7-9 and TRBJ2-7, the complete variable domain is DTGVSQNPRHKITKRGQNVTFRCDPISEHNRLYWYRQTLGQGPEFLTYFQNEAQLEKSRLLSDRFSAERPKGSFSTLEIQRTEQGDSAMYLCASSLSAVSGYEQYFGPGTRLTVT.